The 20 T cell receptor beta chains in this list originate from one sample, sequenced in a study of OX40 agonist ivuxolimab in advanced cancers. Generated by immunoSEQ multiplex PCR, the TCRdb table keeps only in-frame clones and is missing some. The sample lists about 52,000 clones, approximately 83% seen once, with approximately 13% in the top ten. The sample was CD4+ or CD8+ T cells sorted from blood, taken in a trial of the OX40 agonist ivuxolimab. The receptors originated from an adult with an advanced solid tumor such as melanoma, head and neck, liver or kidney cancer.

The J gene is TRBJ2-1, the V gene TRBV5-1; D possibly corresponds to TRBD1 (7 bases). CDR1 and CDR2 (germline): SGHRS, YFSETQ. Trimming removed 6 bases at V and 7 bases at J, with 14 bases between. The CDR3 covers 13 residues. The CDR3, as DNA: TGCGCCAGCATGCAGGGGGGCAAGAATGAGCAGTTCTTC. Residues: CASMQGGKNEQFF.

This clone occurred once. The chain links TRBV27 to TRBJ2-5, with no clear D. Germline V lookup: CDR1 MNHEY, CDR2 SMNVEV (reference sequence). CDR3 length: 13 residues. V lost 2 bases, J lost 6 bases, and 10 bases lay in between. In nucleotides, the CDR3 is TGTGCCAGCAGTTTAGGATCTGGGAAGACCCAGTACTTC. It yields the protein CASSLGSGKTQYF.

The chain couples TRBV6-4 to TRBJ2-7, with 7 positions matching TRBD1. This CDR3 region has 14 residues. Germline CDR1 MRHNA, CDR2 SNTAGT. Germline trimming cut 6 bases from V and 1 base from J; bases unmatched to any gene: 6. The CDR3 loop reads CASSPGTESYEQYF. For the CDR3, the DNA is TGTGCCAGCAGCCCCGGGACAGAATCCTACGAGCAGTACTTC.

The chain is built from TRBV28 and TRBJ1-2, with a possible D match to TRBD1 (5 bases). V was trimmed by 4 bases and J by 4 bases, leaving 13 bases between them. Germline CDR1 is MDHEN and CDR2 is SYDVKM. There are 14 residues in the CDR3. CDR3 sequence: CASSWDPRGYGYTF. CDR3 sequence (DNA): TGTGCCAGCAGTTGGGACCCCCGTGGCTATGGCTACACCTTC.

The chain combines TRBV2 with TRBJ1-2; 7 bases align to TRBD1. The CDR3 spans 13 residues. V lost 7 bases to trimming and J lost 7 bases; unmatched junction nucleotides: 9. Germline values: CDR1 SNHLY, CDR2 FYNNEI. The CDR3 DNA reads as TGTGCCAGCAATCAGGGGGAAGCGCGTGGCTACACCTTC. Residues: CASNQGEARGYTF.

CDR3 amino acids: CASSLGAAGANVLTF. The DNA of the CDR3 is TGTGCCAGCAGCTTAGGGGCTGCTGGGGCCAACGTCCTGACTTTC. The chain recombines TRBV7-3 with TRBJ2-6; TRBD1 is a possible D gene (5 bases). Germline lookup yields CDR1 SGHTA and CDR2 FQGTGA. V was pared by 2 bases and J by 2 bases, with 7 bases between. This CDR3 spans 15 amino acids.

The V call is TRBV5-8, the J call TRBJ1-4; 7 bases map to TRBD1. Germline V lookup: CDR1 SGHTS, CDR2 YDEGEE. This CDR3 has 15 residues. V lost 5 bases, J lost 12 bases, and 16 bases stayed unmatched. Written as DNA, the CDR3 is TGTGCCAGCAGGCCATGGCGGACAGGTGGCTTGGAACTGTTTTTT. This encodes CASRPWRTGGLELFF.

This clone was seen only a few times. This chain joins TRBV6-6 and TRBJ2-1; 12 nucleotides match TRBD2. The germline gives CDR1 MNHNY, CDR2 SVGAGI (reference sequence). This CDR3 spans 16 amino acids. Losses at the gene ends were 6 bases for V and 7 bases for J; bases not matched to a gene: 10. In nucleotides, the CDR3 is TGTGCCAGCAGGCAGACTAGCGGGAGTAACCGGAATGAGCAGTTCTTC. Translating it yields CASRQTSGSNRNEQFF.

V and J are TRBV13 and TRBJ2-3; D call uncertain. Trimming removed 4 bases from V and 6 bases from J, with 8 bases in between. The CDR3 sequence is 12 residues long. Germline loops: CDR1 PRHDT, CDR2 FYEKMQ (reference sequence). CDR3 sequence reads: CASSWLADTQYF. Here the CDR3 DNA reads TGTGCCAGCAGCTGGCTGGCGGATACGCAGTATTTT. Drawing the rest from reference TRBV13 and TRBJ2-3, the complete variable domain is AAGVIQSPRHLIKEKRETATLKCYPIPRHDTVYWYQQGPGQDPQFLISFYEKMQSDKGSIPDRFSAQQFSDYHSELNMSSLELGDSALYFCASSWLADTQYFGPGTRLTVL.

This chain uses TRBV9 with TRBJ2-1, with 7 nucleotides matching TRBD1. V gave up 2 bases and J gave up 10 bases; unmatched junction bases: 6. Per the germline V gene, CDR1 is SGDLS and CDR2 is YYNGEE. This CDR3 contains 13 residues. The CDR3 region is CASSVRGGWEQFF. The CDR3 region has the DNA TGTGCCAGCAGCGTCCGAGGGGGCTGGGAGCAGTTCTTC.

Regarding this clone: This CDR3 is also generated by other DNA sequences in the sample. The V gene is TRBV18, the J gene TRBJ2-7, with D unresolved. Germline lookup yields CDR1 KGHSH and CDR2 LQKENI. Trimming took off 2 bases at V and 6 bases at J, with 8 bases between the two ends. The CDR3 totals 12 residues. The CDR3 sequence is CASSPDSGEQYV. The CDR3 nucleotides read TGTGCCAGCTCACCAGATTCGGGCGAGCAGTACGTC.

The rearrangement joins TRBV15 to TRBJ2-3; 13 bases map to TRBD2. The CDR3 consists of 16 residues. V was pared by 8 bases and J by 0 bases, with 5 bases of the junction left unmatched. Germline CDR1 and CDR2: LNHNV and YYDKDF (reference sequence). The CDR3 coding sequence is TGTGCCACCCGGCCGGGACTAGCGGGGAGCACAGATACGCAGTATTTT. Encoded protein: CATRPGLAGSTDTQYF.

The gene calls are TRBV28 and TRBJ2-1; perhaps TRBD1 as D (5 bases). The V and J ends lost 8 bases and 10 bases respectively, with 15 bases between them. Germline V CDR1 and CDR2: MDHEN, SYDVKM. The CDR3 consists of 12 residues. CDR3 loop: CASGKGVGEQFF. The CDR3 nucleotides are TGTGCCAGCGGAAAAGGGGTTGGCGAGCAGTTCTTC. The whole variable domain, remainder taken from reference TRBV28 and TRBJ2-1, is DVKVTQSSRYLVKRTGEKVFLECVQDMDHENMFWYRQDPGLGLRLIYFSYDVKMKEKGDIPEGYSVSREKKERFSLILESASTNQTSMYLCASGKGVGEQFFGPGTRLTVL.

DNA for the CDR3: TGTGCCAGTGGACAGGGTCTCAATCAGCCCCAGCATTTT. Amino acids: CASGQGLNQPQHF. This sequence joins TRBV19 and TRBJ1-5; the match to TRBD1 covers 8 bases. From germline, CDR1 is LNHDA and CDR2 SQIVND (reference sequence). V lost 8 bases and J lost 3; bases outside the gene matches: 3. The CDR3 loop spans 13 amino acids.

This clone was recorded once. The sample contains more than one DNA sequence encoding this CDR3. The chain employs TRBV2 and TRBJ1-4, with TRBD1 as a possible D gene (5 bases). Germline loops: CDR1 SNHLY, CDR2 FYNNEI. The V and J ends lost 7 bases and 4 bases respectively, with 16 bases between them. The CDR3 length is 15 residues. CDR3 region: CASKRGAGFNEKLFF. The CDR3 DNA reads TGTGCCAGCAAACGCGGGGCAGGGTTTAATGAAAAACTGTTTTTT.

V and J are TRBV4-1 and TRBJ2-2; 15 nucleotides line up with TRBD2. The CDR3 is made up of 16 amino acids. Germline loops: CDR1 MGHRA, CDR2 YSYEKL. The V segment lost 4 bases and the J segment 4 bases; nucleotides outside the gene matches: 1. The CDR3 bases are TGCGCCAGCAGCCGGACTAGCGGGGGGGCCACCGGGGAGCTGTTTTTT. This sequence encodes CASSRTSGGATGELFF.

The chain couples TRBV11-2 to TRBJ2-2; TRBD2 matches at 10 bases. Germline CDR1 SGHAT, CDR2 FQNNGV. With V trimmed by 0 bases and J by 5 bases, 6 bases remained unmatched. The CDR3 runs to 17 residues. The CDR3 spells CASSLEGAGLATGELFF. The CDR3 DNA sequence: TGTGCCAGCAGCTTAGAAGGGGCGGGACTAGCGACCGGGGAGCTGTTTTTT.

The rearrangement joins TRBV5-1 to TRBJ1-2, with 9 bases fitting TRBD1. The CDR3 is 14 residues long. CDR1 is SGHRS and CDR2 is YFSETQ in the germline V gene. With V trimmed by 4 bases and J by 4 bases, 5 bases remained unmatched. CDR3 DNA: TGCGCCAGCAGCGCCGGACAGGGGACCTATGGCTACACCTTC. Protein sequence: CASSAGQGTYGYTF.

The table lists this clone with a count of one. The chain joins TRBV28 to TRBJ1-2; D perhaps matches TRBD1 (6 bases). The CDR3 is 12 residues long. V was shortened by 5 bases and J by 4 bases, with 8 bases between the two germline ends. Germline loops: CDR1 MDHEN, CDR2 SYDVKM. In DNA, the CDR3 is TGTGCCAGCAGTAAGACAGGCTATGGCTACACCTTC. It yields the protein CASSKTGYGYTF.

The chain joins TRBV7-2 to TRBJ2-5; TRBD2 matches at 9 bases. The junction had 14 bases not matched to a gene; V was cut back by 1 base and J by 11 bases. Germline CDR1 reads SGHTA; CDR2 reads FQGNSA. The CDR3 is made up of 16 amino acids. CDR3 in amino acids: CASSLDSSGILGEQYF. CDR3 bases: TGTGCCAGCAGCTTAGATTCTAGCGGGATACTGGGGGAGCAGTACTTC.